The sequence of this TCR beta chain was determined in a study of blood T cells in healthy people across ages. A second roughly 6 to 12 cycle PCR used barcoded and J-beta primers. TCRdb itself ran the 5' RACE reads through MiXCR, one entry per CDR3 protein. The data show hundreds of thousands of distinct CDR3 sequences, with 29% seen just once and around a sixth held by the top ten. This clonotype occurred many times. Its antigen is not known. Looked up from germline, CDR1 is SGHVS and CDR2 is FNYEAQ. The CDR3 runs 13 residues. Trimming pared 8 bases from V and 6 bases from J, leaving 14 bases between. General study results and limits: Diversity estimates from one million T cells were considered underestimates.

The specimen sequenced was blood. The chain uses TRBV7-6 and TRBJ2-1; D gene unclear. This TCR was recovered from a woman older than 75 in good health. CDR3 in amino acids: CASSQVLSNEQFF. CDR3 bases: TGTGCCAGCTCCCAGGTTCTATCCAATGAGCAGTTCTTC.